Listed below are T cell receptor beta chains from one sample, sequenced in a study of blood T cell repertoires in COVID-19. The assay was immunoSEQ multiplex PCR, and TCRdb's table has in-frame clones only and misses some. The sample carries over 60,000 clones, 82% recorded once. Sequences were obtained from peripheral blood. The receptors derive from a man older than 75 with active COVID-19. Both conserved end residues are part of each CDR3. The D gene is left open where the match is weak. Clone size is stated in some rows and not others, as once, few, many or a class when expanded.

>TRBJ2-1|NA|NA|TRBV20-1
CSASDGGDYNEQFF
TGCAGTGCTAGTGACGGCGGGGATTACAATGAGCAGTTCTTC
>TRBJ1-2|NA|NA|TRBV2
CASTSMTGGGYTF
TGTGCCAGCACGTCGATGACAGGCGGAGGCTACACCTTC
>TRBJ2-5|NA|NA|TRBV27
CASSFLEGAQETQYF
TGTGCCAGCAGTTTCCTGGAAGGGGCCCAAGAGACCCAGTACTTC
>TRBJ2-3|TRBD2|NA|TRBV4-2
CASSQDLRTSGKDTQYF
TGTGCCAGCAGCCAAGACCTAAGGACTAGCGGGAAGGATACGCAGTATTTT
>TRBJ2-7|TRBD1|NA|TRBV27
CASSKRQGAYDEQYF
TGTGCCAGCAGTAAAAGACAGGGGGCATATGACGAGCAGTACTTC
>TRBJ1-2|NA|NA|TRBV28
CASSLLGDPYYGYTF
TGTGCCAGCAGTTTATTAGGGGATCCCTACTATGGCTACACCTTC
>TRBJ2-1|TRBD2|few|TRBV27
CASSLRANWEGYNEQFF
TGTGCCAGCAGTTTAAGGGCAAATTGGGAGGGATACAATGAGCAGTTCTTC
>TRBJ1-5|TRBD1|NA|TRBV7-2
CASKETPRGNQPQHF
TGTGCCAGCAAAGAAACCCCCAGGGGGAATCAGCCCCAGCATTTT
>TRBJ2-1|TRBD1|NA|TRBV6-5
CASSRGSFGEQFF
TGTGCCAGCAGCAGGGGGAGCTTTGGTGAGCAGTTCTTC
>TRBJ2-7|NA|NA|TRBV5-5
CASSLSSYEQYF
TGTGCCAGCAGCCTTTCTTCCTACGAGCAGTACTTC
>TRBJ2-1|NA|once|TRBV28
CASSRGGGSYNEQFF
TGTGCCAGCAGCCGAGGGGGGGGATCCTACAATGAGCAGTTCTTC
>TRBJ2-3|TRBD2|NA|TRBV9
CASSVGGGSGTDTQYF
TGTGCCAGCAGCGTCGGCGGGGGGAGCGGCACAGATACGCAGTATTTT
>TRBJ1-4|NA|NA|TRBV6-5
CASRRSLNEKLFF
TGTGCCAGCCGGAGGAGTCTGAATGAAAAACTGTTTTTT
>TRBJ2-2|TRBD1|NA|TRBV5-1
CASGRRPGQGNTGELFF
TGCGCCAGCGGTAGGCGTCCGGGACAGGGGAACACCGGGGAGCTGTTTTTT
>TRBJ1-1|NA|NA|TRBV12-2
CASRLALGRYLNTEAFF
TGTGCAAGTCGCTTAGCGTTGGGCAGATACTTGAACACTGAAGCTTTCTTT
>TRBJ2-1|TRBD2|NA|TRBV6-1
CASSEGVGRAHNEQFF
TGTGCCAGCAGTGAAGGGGTCGGGAGGGCCCACAATGAGCAGTTCTTC
>TRBJ2-2|TRBD2|few|TRBV2
CASTDLGLEENVDTGELFF
TGTGCCAGCACTGACTTGGGACTAGAAGAAAACGTTGACACCGGGGAGCTGTTTTTT
>TRBJ1-2|TRBD1|NA|TRBV15
CATSRERTGLGYGYTF
TGTGCCACCAGCAGAGAAAGGACAGGGCTTGGGTATGGCTACACCTTC
>TRBJ2-1|TRBD1|once|TRBV6-5
CASREDRGLANEQFF
TGTGCCAGCAGGGAGGACAGGGGGCTAGCCAATGAGCAGTTCTTC
>TRBJ2-1|TRBD2|NA|TRBV27
CASGLAVYNEQFF
TGTGCCAGCGGACTAGCGGTTTACAATGAGCAGTTCTTC
>TRBJ1-6|NA|NA|TRBV25-1
CASSEGNSPLHF
TGTGCCAGCAGCGAGGGTAATTCACCCCTCCACTTT
>TRBJ2-1|NA|few|TRBV7-2
CASSPQARFGNEQFF
TGTGCCAGCAGCCCTCAGGCAAGATTTGGAAATGAGCAGTTCTTC
>TRBJ2-2|NA|NA|TRBV7-7
CASSGAVTGELFF
TGTGCCAGCAGCGGGGCGGTCACCGGGGAGCTGTTTTTT
>TRBJ2-1|TRBD2|once|TRBV7-8
CASSLAAASGSSYNEQFF
TGTGCCAGCAGCTTAGCAGCGGCTAGCGGGAGCTCCTACAATGAGCAGTTCTTC
>TRBJ2-1|TRBD2|NA|TRBV10-3
CATGTTSGRDEQFF
TGTGCCACCGGGACGACTAGCGGGAGGGATGAGCAGTTCTTC
>TRBJ1-1|TRBD1|NA|TRBV6-2/TRBV6-3
CASSYVDRVAFF
TGTGCCAGCAGTTACGTCGACAGGGTAGCTTTCTTT
>TRBJ2-4|NA|NA|TRBV5-8
CASSLLTADNIQYF
TGTGCCAGCAGCTTGCTAACAGCCGATAACATTCAGTACTTC
>TRBJ2-7|TRBD2|NA|TRBV19
CASSREGLVREQYF
TGTGCCAGTAGTCGGGAGGGCCTCGTGAGGGAGCAGTACTTC
>TRBJ2-7|NA|NA|TRBV11-2
CASSLDPGSAYEQYF
TGTGCCAGCAGCCTTGATCCAGGGTCGGCCTACGAGCAGTACTTC
>TRBJ1-2|NA|NA|TRBV9
CASNEQDVYGYTF
TGTGCCAGCAATGAACAGGATGTCTATGGCTACACCTTC
>TRBJ2-3|TRBD2|once|TRBV7-2
CASSPGRGGDTQYF
TGTGCCAGCAGCCCCGGACGGGGGGGAGATACGCAGTATTTT
>TRBJ2-7|NA|few|TRBV27
CASSPTSVHEQYF
TGTGCCAGCAGCCCTACCAGCGTCCACGAGCAGTACTTC
>TRBJ2-3|NA|NA|TRBV2
CAGRGALISDTQYF
TGTGCCGGCCGGGGGGCCCTTATATCAGATACGCAGTATTTT
>TRBJ2-7|NA|NA|TRBV21-1
CASRSPGLDPHEQYF
TGTGCCAGCAGATCCCCGGGACTAGATCCCCACGAGCAGTACTTC
>TRBJ1-4|NA|NA|TRBV28
CATHEASTNEKLFF
TGTGCCACCCATGAAGCGAGTACTAATGAAAAACTGTTTTTT
>TRBJ2-7|NA|NA|TRBV7-8
CASSSGTPGISYEQYF
TGTGCCAGCAGCTCAGGCACACCGGGAATTTCCTACGAGCAGTACTTC
>TRBJ2-7|NA|few|TRBV9
CASSVVGGAPGEQYF
TGTGCCAGCAGCGTTGTAGGAGGGGCCCCAGGGGAGCAGTACTTC
>TRBJ2-4|TRBD1|NA|TRBV19
CATSGTGSGIQYF
TGTGCCACGTCGGGGACAGGATCGGGCATTCAGTACTTC
>TRBJ2-1|TRBD2|NA|TRBV5-1
CASSLTTSGGRLSYNEQFF
TGCGCCAGCAGCTTAACTACTAGCGGGGGCCGGCTCTCCTACAATGAGCAGTTCTTC
>TRBJ2-1|NA|NA|TRBV11-2
CASSSTGPITYNEQFF
TGTGCCAGCAGCTCCACAGGCCCTATAACCTACAATGAGCAGTTCTTC
>TRBJ2-1|TRBD2|NA|TRBV7-3
CASSLTMGGYNEQFF
TGTGCCAGCAGCTTAACGATGGGGGGGTACAATGAGCAGTTCTTC
>TRBJ2-5|TRBD2|NA|TRBV3-1/TRBV3-2
CASSPTLAGASGGQYF
TGTGCCAGCAGCCCGACCTTAGCGGGAGCCTCAGGGGGCCAGTACTTC
>TRBJ1-4|NA|NA|TRBV19
CASSINRDNEKLFF
TGTGCCAGTAGTATAAACAGGGATAATGAAAAACTGTTTTTT
>TRBJ2-1|NA|NA|TRBV9
CASSGGDPLYNEQFF
TGTGCCAGCAGCGGGGGGGACCCTCTCTACAATGAGCAGTTCTTC
>TRBJ2-7|TRBD1|NA|TRBV3-1/TRBV3-2
CASSRTPTGEYEQYF
TGTGCCAGCAGCCGGACCCCGACAGGGGAATACGAGCAGTACTTC
>TRBJ1-3|NA|NA|TRBV9
CASSVEAGANTIYF
TGTGCCAGCAGCGTAGAGGCAGGGGCGAACACCATATATTTT
>TRBJ2-5|TRBD2|few|TRBV7-9
CASSFASGQETQYF
TGTGCCAGCAGCTTTGCTAGCGGACAAGAGACCCAGTACTTC
>TRBJ2-3|NA|NA|TRBV24-1
CATSDPLDTQYF
TGTGCCACCAGTGACCCACTAGATACGCAGTATTTT
>TRBJ2-3|TRBD1|once|TRBV5-6
CASSSSTGTGVDTQYF
TGTGCCAGCAGCTCTTCGACCGGGACAGGGGTTGATACGCAGTATTTT
>TRBJ2-7|NA|few|TRBV7-3
CASSLTEAYEQYF
TGTGCCAGCAGCTTAACGGAGGCCTACGAGCAGTACTTC
>TRBJ2-7|TRBD1|NA|TRBV6-5
CASSYARTGAEQYF
TGTGCCAGCAGTTATGCGAGGACAGGGGCCGAGCAGTACTTC
>TRBJ2-1|NA|NA|TRBV20-1
CSARETAEQFF
TGCAGTGCTAGAGAGACTGCAGAGCAGTTCTTC
>TRBJ1-3|NA|NA|TRBV7-2
CASSLGGTLSGNTIYF
TGTGCCAGCAGCTTGGGGGGGACTCTCTCTGGAAACACCATATATTTT
>TRBJ1-6|TRBD1|NA|TRBV4-3
CASSQDLRRGQSPLHF
TGCGCCAGCAGCCAAGATCTAAGGAGGGGGCAGTCACCCCTCCACTTT
>TRBJ1-1|NA|NA|TRBV12-3/TRBV12-4
CASSLAVTEAFF
TGTGCCAGCAGTCTCGCGGTCACTGAAGCTTTCTTT
>TRBJ1-5|NA|NA|TRBV7-2
CASSLVGGIDQPQHF
TGTGCCAGCAGCTTAGTCGGGGGAATCGATCAGCCCCAGCATTTT
>TRBJ1-5|NA|NA|TRBV5-5
CASSPLGGDSNQPQHF
TGTGCCAGCAGCCCCTTGGGGGGGGATAGCAATCAGCCCCAGCATTTT
>TRBJ2-7|TRBD1|NA|TRBV7-9
CASSLNWDRVREQYF
TGTGCCAGCAGCTTAAATTGGGACAGGGTGCGCGAGCAGTACTTC
>TRBJ2-3|TRBD2|NA|TRBV14
CASSQGTSGSGTDTQYF
TGTGCCAGCAGCCAAGGGACTAGCGGGAGCGGCACAGATACGCAGTATTTT